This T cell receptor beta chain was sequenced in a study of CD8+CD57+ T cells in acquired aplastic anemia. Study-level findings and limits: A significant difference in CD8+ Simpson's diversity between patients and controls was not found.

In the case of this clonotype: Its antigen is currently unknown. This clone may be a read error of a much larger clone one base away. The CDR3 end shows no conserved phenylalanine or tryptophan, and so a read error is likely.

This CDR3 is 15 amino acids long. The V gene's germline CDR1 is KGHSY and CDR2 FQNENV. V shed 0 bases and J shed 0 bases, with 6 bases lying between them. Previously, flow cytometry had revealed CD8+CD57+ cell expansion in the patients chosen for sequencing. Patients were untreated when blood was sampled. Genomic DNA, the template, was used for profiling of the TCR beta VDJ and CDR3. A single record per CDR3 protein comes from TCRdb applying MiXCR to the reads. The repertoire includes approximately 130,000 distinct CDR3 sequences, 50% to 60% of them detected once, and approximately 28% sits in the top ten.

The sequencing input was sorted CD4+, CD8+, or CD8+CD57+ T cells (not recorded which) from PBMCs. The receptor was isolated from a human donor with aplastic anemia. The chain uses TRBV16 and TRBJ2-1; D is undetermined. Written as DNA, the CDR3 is TGTGCCAGCAGCCAATCTTCGAGCTCCTACAATGAGCAGTTCTTA. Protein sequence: CASSQSSSSYNEQFL.